The 30 T cell receptor beta chains in this list originate from one sample, sequenced in a study of shared clonotypes between healthy human individuals. This table comes from immunoSEQ multiplex PCR, and its TCRdb copy is limited to in-frame clones, with some not included. This sample has about 1.1 million clones, with around three quarters found just once. Input material: memory CD4+ T cells from PBMCs. Subset of the sample: CD45RA-negative fraction. The receptors here all came from a man aged 18-30 years in good health. Some clones in this sample may be carry-over from other donors' samples.

For this clone: In the same sample, other DNA sequences code for this CDR3. V usage is TRBV18 and J usage is TRBJ2-3, with TRBD2 as a possible D gene (5 bases). Germline lookup yields CDR1 KGHSH and CDR2 LQKENI. The V end was cut by 5 bases, the J end by 6 bases, with 6 bases between. The CDR3 loop spans 11 amino acids. The CDR3 DNA reads as TGTGCCAGCTCAGTAGCGGATACGCAGTATTTT. Amino acid sequence: CASSVADTQYF.

As concerns this clone: The sample holds other DNA sequences that translate to the same CDR3. V usage is TRBV7-6 and J usage is TRBJ2-1, with unresolved D. CDR1 is SGHVS, CDR2 FNYEAQ, per germline. This CDR3 spans 12 amino acids. Trimming left V 5 bases short and J 7 bases short, with 9 bases between. For the CDR3, the DNA is TGTGCCAGCAGCCCCCCCTTAAATGAGCAGTTCTTC. Translated: CASSPPLNEQFF.

As regards this clone: The same CDR3 can be traced to other DNA sequences in this sample. The chain has TRBV5-4 and TRBJ2-1; 11 nucleotides agree with TRBD2. CDR1 is SGHNT, CDR2 YYREEE, per germline (reference sequence). The CDR3 is 15 amino acids. The V and J ends lost 4 bases and 4 bases, in that order; junction bases with no gene match: 4. The CDR3 protein is CASSLTSGAYNEQFF. DNA for the CDR3: TGTGCCAGCAGCCTGACTAGCGGGGCTTACAATGAGCAGTTCTTC.

This CDR3 reads CASSFPSGGYTF. CDR3 bases: TGTGCCAGCAGTTTCCCCTCCGGGGGCTACACCTTC. The V call is TRBV28, the J call TRBJ1-2, with D hard to call. The ends were cut back, 3 bases at V and 8 bases at J, with 10 bases in the middle. This CDR3 contains 12 residues. The germline V gene has CDR1 MDHEN and CDR2 SYDVKM.

V is TRBV19 and J is TRBJ1-2; maybe TRBD1 (5 bases). CDR1 LNHDA and CDR2 SQIVND come from the germline V gene (reference sequence). Trimming shortened V by 7 bases and J by 4 bases, and 16 bases separated the two germline ends. The CDR3 has 14 residues. CDR3 amino acids: CASMEEQEGYGYTF. DNA for the CDR3: TGTGCCAGTATGGAGGAACAGGAGGGCTATGGCTACACCTTC.

The rearrangement uses TRBV28 and TRBJ1-5, with D unresolved. Germline values: CDR1 MDHEN, CDR2 SYDVKM. The CDR3 runs to 15 residues. V was shortened by 1 base and J by 0 bases, with 7 bases between the two germline ends. DNA for the CDR3: TGTGCCAGCAGTTTATTAATCGATAGCAATCAGCCCCAGCATTTT. This translates into CASSLLIDSNQPQHF.

This clone was seen repeatedly, ten times or more. This chain links TRBV28 with TRBJ2-1; 7 bases are shared with TRBD2. The V gene's germline CDR1 is MDHEN and CDR2 SYDVKM. J lost 12 bases, V lost 9 bases, and 8 bases had no gene match. The CDR3 runs 11 residues. The CDR3 sequence is CASKGEGLQFF. DNA of the CDR3: TGTGCCAGTAAAGGGGAGGGCCTGCAGTTCTTC. The whole variable domain, remainder taken from reference TRBV28 and TRBJ2-1, is DVKVTQSSRYLVKRTGEKVFLECVQDMDHENMFWYRQDPGLGLRLIYFSYDVKMKEKGDIPEGYSVSREKKERFSLILESASTNQTSMYLCASKGEGLQFFGPGTRLTVL.

This clone was seen a few times. The V call is TRBV19, the J call TRBJ2-4; maybe TRBD2 (5 bases). CDR3 size: 12 residues. V was clipped by 4 bases and J by 7 bases, with 8 bases between them. Germline values: CDR1 LNHDA, CDR2 SQIVND (reference sequence). The CDR3 nucleotides read TGTGCCAGTAGTAATCGAGGGAACATTCAGTACTTC. Its translation is CASSNRGNIQYF.

The V and J genes are TRBV5-1 and TRBJ2-5; 9 nucleotides line up with TRBD2. Germline lookup yields CDR1 SGHRS and CDR2 YFSETQ. This CDR3 comprises 15 residues. CDR3 region: CGSASGNWEGETQYF. The CDR3 DNA is TGCGGGTCGGCTAGCGGGAACTGGGAGGGAGAGACCCAGTACTTC.

This clone has a handful of counts. V usage is TRBV9 and J usage is TRBJ2-3, with D uncertain. CDR1 and CDR2 from the germline V gene are SGDLS and YYNGEE. The CDR3 contains 12 residues. Deletions cut 4 bases from V and 3 bases from J, with 6 bases between. CDR3 amino acids: CASSTRTDTQYF. The CDR3 DNA follows: TGTGCCAGCAGCACCCGAACAGATACGCAGTATTTT.

The chain employs TRBV7-9 and TRBJ2-1, with 8 bases matching TRBD1. Trimming at V came to 8 bases and at J to 7 bases, leaving 22 bases not matched to a gene. CDR1 and CDR2 (germline): SEHNR, FQNEAQ (reference sequence). The CDR3 has 18 residues. CDR3 amino acids: CASASQGARDPRRNEQFF. The CDR3 DNA is TGTGCCAGCGCCTCTCAGGGGGCTCGGGACCCCCGCAGGAATGAGCAGTTCTTC. The full variable domain, completed using reference TRBV7-9 and TRBJ2-1, is DTGVSQNPRHKITKRGQNVTFRCDPISEHNRLYWYRQTLGQGPEFLTYFQNEAQLEKSRLLSDRFSAERPKGSFSTLEIQRTEQGDSAMYLCASASQGARDPRRNEQFFGPGTRLTVL.

The chain couples TRBV5-1 to TRBJ1-1; D not certain. The germline V and J ends were trimmed by 3 bases and 1 base, with 10 bases remaining between them. The germline CDR1 and CDR2 sequences are SGHRS and YFSETQ. The CDR3 consists of 14 residues. The DNA for the CDR3 is TGCGCCAGCAGCTCGGGCAGGCCGAACACTGAAGCTTTCTTT. It is translated as CASSSGRPNTEAFF.

This clone has just one count. V is TRBV5-1 and J is TRBJ2-5; D possibly corresponds to TRBD1 (6 bases). In germline, CDR1 is SGHRS, CDR2 YFSETQ. V gave up 4 bases and J gave up 5 bases, with 12 bases separating them. CDR3 length: 13 residues. The CDR3 DNA reads TGCGCCAGCAGCGGGACAATCCCGGAGACCCAGTACTTC. Amino acids: CASSGTIPETQYF.

CDR3: CASSEMGGGYGYTF. The CDR3 nucleotides read TGCGCCAGCAGCGAGATGGGGGGGGGCTATGGCTACACCTTC. The chain carries TRBV4-1 and TRBJ1-2, with a weak D call TRBD1 (5 bases). Germline V gives CDR1 MGHRA, CDR2 YSYEKL. The germline V and J ends were trimmed by 5 bases and 4 bases, with 14 bases remaining between them. CDR3 length: 14 amino acids.

The J gene is TRBJ2-7, the V gene TRBV5-1; possibly TRBD1 for D (6 bases). Germline CDR1 SGHRS, CDR2 YFSETQ. V was trimmed by 4 bases and J by 1 base, leaving 15 bases between them. There are 15 residues in the CDR3. The CDR3 DNA reads TGCGCCAGCAGCACCCATTACAGGGAGTCCTACGAGCAGTACTTC. It is translated as CASSTHYRESYEQYF.

The chain carries TRBV5-6 and TRBJ2-2; 7 bases map to TRBD1. Trimming took 5 bases from V and 0 from J; bases not matched to a gene: 7. Germline V gene sequence: CDR1 SGHDT, CDR2 YYEEEE. The CDR3 is 16 amino acids. The CDR3 DNA reads TGTGCCAGCAGTTGGACCGGGACAGCGAACACCGGGGAGCTGTTTTTT. It translates to CASSWTGTANTGELFF. The full variable domain, in which reference TRBV5-6 and TRBJ2-2 provide the parts outside the CDR3, is DAGVTQSPTHLIKTRGQQVTLRCSPKSGHDTVSWYQQALGQGPQFIFQYYEEEERQRGNFPDRFSGHQFPNYSSELNVNALLLGDSALYLCASSWTGTANTGELFFGEGSRLTVL.

This chain uses TRBV21-1 with TRBJ2-1; TRBD1 is taken as the D call from the table, unchecked against the DNA. TRBV21-1 is assigned pseudogene status. CDR3 size: 15 residues. In nucleotides, the CDR3 is TGTGCCAGCAGCAAGACACCGACAGGGAGGAGTGAGCAGTTCTTC. Encoded protein: CASSKTPTGRSEQFF.

This clone was counted only a few times. The chain joins TRBV29-1 to TRBJ2-7; D perhaps matches TRBD2 (7 bases). With 5 bases removed from V and 2 bases from J, the gap between germline ends came to 19 bases. The germline V gene encodes CDR1 SQVTM and CDR2 ANQGSEA. This CDR3 is 15 amino acids long. CDR3: CSVLPAGALPYEQYF. CDR3 nucleotides: TGCAGCGTTCTCCCCGCGGGGGCCCTACCCTACGAGCAGTACTTC.

V gene TRBV6-5 combines with J gene TRBJ1-1; D gene uncertain. V lost 2 bases, J lost 7 bases, and 17 bases lay in between. This CDR3 is built from 15 residues. The germline V gene has CDR1 MNHEY and CDR2 SVGAGI. The CDR3 DNA reads as TGTGCCAGCAGTTACCCCGGGTTAGTACCGGGTGAAGCTTTCTTT. Its translation: CASSYPGLVPGEAFF.

This chain uses TRBV18 with TRBJ2-7; D gene ambiguous. This CDR3 is built from 13 residues. V lost 3 bases to trimming and J lost 6 bases, with 12 bases between them. The germline V gene has CDR1 KGHSH and CDR2 LQKENI. CDR3 nucleotide sequence: TGTGCCAGCTCACCCCTTTCGCAGAGCGAGCAGTACTTC. Translation: CASSPLSQSEQYF.

This rearrangement joins TRBV11-2 to TRBJ2-3; 10 nucleotides line up with TRBD2. Looked up from germline, CDR1 is SGHAT and CDR2 is FQNNGV. This CDR3 is 15 amino acids long. V lost 5 bases, J lost 2 bases, and 4 bases stayed unmatched. The CDR3 region is CASSRTSGYTDTQYF. CDR3 nucleotides: TGTGCCAGCAGCCGGACTAGCGGATACACAGATACGCAGTATTTT.

This clone was counted at least ten times. This chain uses TRBV11-2 with TRBJ2-6; no clear D. Trimming removed 5 bases at V and 3 bases at J, with 11 bases between. The CDR3 totals 15 residues. Germline V gene lookup returns CDR1 SGHAT and CDR2 FQNNGV. CDR3 region: CASSPRSVGANVLTF. For the CDR3, the DNA is TGTGCCAGCAGCCCACGGTCTGTTGGGGCCAACGTCCTGACTTTC. Full variable domain (outside the CDR3, taken from reference TRBV11-2 and TRBJ2-6): EAGVAQSPRYKIIEKRQSVAFWCNPISGHATLYWYQQILGQGPKLLIQFQNNGVVDDSQLPKDRFSAERLKGVDSTLKIQPAKLEDSAVYLCASSPRSVGANVLTFGAGSRLTVL.

The sample holds many counts of this clone. J is TRBJ2-7 and V is TRBV2; possible D gene TRBD2, 6 bases. The CDR3 runs to 13 residues. The ends were cut back, 8 bases at V and 7 bases at J, with 18 bases in the middle. Germline V CDR1 and CDR2: SNHLY, FYNNEI. The CDR3 region has the DNA TGTGCCAGCCAACTCGGGGGATTGGGGGAGCAGTACTTC. Translating gives CASQLGGLGEQYF.

The J gene is TRBJ2-5, the V gene TRBV27, with 10 bases aligning to TRBD2. CDR1 is MNHEY and CDR2 is SMNVEV in the germline V gene (reference sequence). This CDR3 has 12 amino acids. The V segment lost 10 bases and the J segment 4 bases; nucleotides outside the gene matches: 3. The DNA for the CDR3 is TGTGCCACCAGGACTAGCGGAGAGACCCAGTACTTC. Its translation is CATRTSGETQYF.

The chain carries TRBV28 and TRBJ1-4; D is unresolved. Trimming left V 6 bases short and J 7 bases short, with 15 bases between. The germline CDR1 and CDR2 sequences are MDHEN and SYDVKM. CDR3 length: 14 amino acids. The CDR3 DNA reads as TGTGCCAGCAGCATGGGCCTCCCAGGTGAAAAACTGTTTTTT. Encoded protein: CASSMGLPGEKLFF.

The CDR3 here is CASSLEQGGEGYTF. The CDR3 DNA is TGCGCCAGCAGCTTGGAACAGGGAGGGGAAGGCTACACCTTC. This rearrangement joins TRBV5-1 to TRBJ1-2; tentatively, D is TRBD1 (6 bases). The germline gives CDR1 SGHRS, CDR2 YFSETQ. The length of the CDR3 is 14 residues. The ends were cut back, 0 bases at V and 8 bases at J, with 14 bases in the middle. The full variable domain, completed using reference TRBV5-1 and TRBJ1-2, is KAGVTQTPRYLIKTRGQQVTLSCSPISGHRSVSWYQQTPGQGLQFLFEYFSETQRNKGNFPGRFSGRQFSNSRSEMNVSTLELGDSALYLCASSLEQGGEGYTFGSGTRLTVV.

The CDR3 DNA reads TGTGCCAGCAGTGAACTCACTAACCAAGAGACCCAGTACTTC. Translation: CASSELTNQETQYF. The chain uses TRBV2 and TRBJ2-5; D unresolved. The germline gives CDR1 SNHLY, CDR2 FYNNEI. V lost 2 bases, J lost 0 bases, and 7 bases lay in between. CDR3 length equals 14 residues.

This clone was seen a handful of times. The chain employs TRBV27 and TRBJ2-1; TRBD2 aligns across 12 bases. There are 16 residues in the CDR3. J was trimmed by 9 bases and V by 3 bases; bases with no gene match: 9. Germline CDR1 reads MNHEY; CDR2 reads SMNVEV (reference sequence). CDR3 DNA sequence: TGTGCCAGCAGTTTCCCGAGGCTAGCGGGAGGGAGTGAGCAGTTCTTC. This encodes CASSFPRLAGGSEQFF.

This chain uses TRBV5-8 with TRBJ1-2; possible D gene TRBD1, 6 bases. V lost 0 bases to trimming and J lost 8 bases, with 14 bases between them. CDR3 length: 14 residues. In germline, CDR1 is SGHTS, CDR2 YDEGEE. The DNA for the CDR3 is TGTGCCAGCAGCTTGGAGGTCCCCAGGGGAGGCTACACCTTC. Amino acids: CASSLEVPRGGYTF.

The chain couples TRBV29-1 to TRBJ1-3, with D hard to call. Germline V lookup: CDR1 SQVTM, CDR2 ANQGSEA. V lost 1 base and J 2 bases, leaving 3 bases between the germline ends. This CDR3 has 12 amino acids. The CDR3 nucleotides are TGCAGCGTTGAAGGCGCTGGAAACACCATATATTTT. This encodes CSVEGAGNTIYF.